The T cell receptor beta chain described here comes from a study of blood T cell repertoires in COVID-19. Study-level background: Some COVID-19 samples were acute and others convalescent; all came from the United States, Italy and Spain. PBMCs, B-cell-depleted T cells, or T cells were the source of the cDNA or gDNA that made up the material.

As handled by the study authors: Scientists estimated how many nucleated cells there were by amplifying reference gene primers. Sequencing was performed with immunoSEQ multiplex PCR; in TCRdb, only in-frame clones are kept and a portion is missing. V and J calls and clone size are those listed in that table; D and trimming were worked out from the DNA. The sample carries around 56,000 clones, around four fifths recorded once. The CDR3 length is 14 residues. In germline, CDR1 is SGHRS, CDR2 YFSETQ. V was shortened by 4 bases and J by 0 bases, with 11 bases between the two germline ends. V gene TRBV5-1 combines with J gene TRBJ2-7; D ambiguous. The source of this sequence is a woman aged 45-65 years with active or convalescent COVID-19. Sequencing was carried out using peripheral blood. CDR3 coding DNA: TGCGCCAGCAGCCCTCATCTAGTCTCCTACGAGCAGTACTTC. Protein product: CASSPHLVSYEQYF.